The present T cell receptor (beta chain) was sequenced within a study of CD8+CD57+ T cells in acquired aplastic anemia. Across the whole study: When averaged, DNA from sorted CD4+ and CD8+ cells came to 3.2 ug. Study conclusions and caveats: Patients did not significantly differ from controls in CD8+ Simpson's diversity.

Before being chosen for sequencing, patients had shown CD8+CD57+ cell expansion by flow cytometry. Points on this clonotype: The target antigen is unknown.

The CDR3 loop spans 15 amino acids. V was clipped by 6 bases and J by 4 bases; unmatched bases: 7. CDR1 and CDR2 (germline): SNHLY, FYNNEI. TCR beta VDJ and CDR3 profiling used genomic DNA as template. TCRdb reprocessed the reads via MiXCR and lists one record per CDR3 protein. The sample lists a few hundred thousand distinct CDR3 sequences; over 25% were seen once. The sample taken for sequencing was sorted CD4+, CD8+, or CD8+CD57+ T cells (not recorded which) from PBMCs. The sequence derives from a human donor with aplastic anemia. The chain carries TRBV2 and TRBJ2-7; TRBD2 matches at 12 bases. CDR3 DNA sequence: TGTGCCAGCAGCCCCGAGGGGACTAGCGGGTACGAGCAGTACTTC. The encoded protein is CASSPEGTSGYEQYF.